These 21 T cell receptor beta chains originate from one sample sequenced in a study of T cells in Graves' hyperthyroidism and ophthalmopathy. There were TCR beta CDR3 regions amplified from RNA transcripts. Initially, a first-round RT-PCR of the TCR CDR3 employed the HTBI primer set. Each CDR3 protein is one row after TCRdb ran MiXCR on the multiplex PCR reads. Of a few hundred thousand distinct CDR3 sequences in the sample, about 13% were seen once. Sequenced: blood. These receptors originate from a young woman with Graves' hyperthyroidism.

Only a few counts were recorded for this clonotype. The J gene is TRBJ2-3, the V gene TRBV4-2, with 7 bases fitting TRBD1. The J segment lost 1 base and the V segment lost 5 bases, leaving 9 bases of the junction unmatched. CDR1 is LGHNA, CDR2 YNFKEQ, per germline. The CDR3 covers 16 residues. The CDR3 protein is CASSGQGDTRTDTQYF. CDR3 sequence (DNA): TGTGCCAGCAGCGGTCAGGGGGACACCCGCACAGATACGCAGTATTTT.

The sample holds many counts of this clonotype. The chain employs TRBV28 and TRBJ2-5; a possible D gene is TRBD2 (5 bases). Between the trimmed V and J ends, which lost 8 bases and 2 bases, there was a span of 12 bases. The germline CDR1 and CDR2 sequences are MDHEN and SYDVKM. This CDR3 contains 13 residues. The CDR3 is CASGRGKQETQYF. The CDR3 DNA sequence: TGTGCCAGCGGTCGAGGGAAACAAGAGACCCAGTACTTC.

Remarks on this clonotype: Given a much more abundant clone one base away, this may be a read error. V and J are TRBV6-2 or TRBV6-3 and TRBJ2-1; 10 positions match TRBD2. The CDR3 consists of 17 residues. Per the germline V gene, CDR1 is MNHEY and CDR2 is SVGEGT. The junction had 7 bases not matched to a gene; V was cut back by 0 bases and J by 5 bases. The CDR3 reads CASSYSASGSANNEQFF. Here the CDR3 DNA reads TGTGCCAGCAGTTACTCGGCTAGCGGGAGTGCCAACAATGAGCAGTTCTTC.

A single count supports this clonotype. A read error may explain this, as a much larger clone is one base away. This chain joins TRBV7-2 and TRBJ2-5; 11 nucleotides agree with TRBD2. The length of the CDR3 is 18 residues. Germline-derived CDR1 and CDR2 are SGHTA and FQGNSA. The CDR3 nucleotides read TGTGCCGGCAGCTACGATAAGGGACTAGCGGCCCTCCAAGAGACCCAGTACTTC. Its protein is CAGSYDKGLAALQETQYF.

V and J are TRBV28 and TRBJ2-1; TRBD1 matches 10 bases. The CDR3 has 16 amino acids. The germline CDR1 and CDR2 sequences are MDHEN and SYDVKM. The V gene end was trimmed by 5 bases and the J gene end by 8 bases; junction bases not matched to a gene: 12. The CDR3 region is CASSPPETGGWDEQFF. CDR3 nucleotide sequence: TGTGCCAGCAGTCCGCCGGAGACAGGGGGCTGGGATGAGCAGTTCTTC.

The rearrangement uses TRBV5-6 and TRBJ2-7, with 11 bases lining up with TRBD2. CDR3 length: 19 amino acids. Losses at the gene ends were 4 bases for V and 2 bases for J; bases not matched to a gene: 17. The germline gives CDR1 SGHDT, CDR2 YYEEEE. Here the CDR3 reads CASSHFRLRTSGGPYEQYF. The CDR3 DNA follows: TGTGCCAGCAGCCACTTCCGATTACGAACTAGCGGGGGACCCTACGAGCAGTACTTC.

To note about this clonotype: Since a much larger clone is just one base distant, this may be a read error. The rearrangement uses TRBV2 and TRBJ1-5, with D perhaps matching TRBD1 (5 bases). The CDR3 sequence is 15 residues long. V was cut by 5 bases and J by 2 bases, with 13 bases left in between. Looked up from germline, CDR1 is SNHLY and CDR2 is FYNNEI. The CDR3 bases are TGTGCCAGCAGTATTGGGGCAGGTGGCAATCAGCCCCAGCATTTT. This encodes CASSIGAGGNQPQHF.

This clonotype was recorded at least ten times. The CDR3 sequence is CASSLFGQTYEQYF. CDR3 in DNA: TGTGCCAGCAGCTTATTCGGACAGACCTACGAGCAGTACTTC. The J gene is TRBJ2-7, the V gene TRBV7-2; D perhaps matches TRBD1 (6 bases). CDR1 SGHTA and CDR2 FQGNSA come from the germline V gene. The CDR3 loop spans 14 amino acids. Trimming stripped 2 bases from V and 2 bases from J, with 10 bases between.

The sample holds many counts of this clonotype. This sequence joins TRBV6-1 and TRBJ2-7, with D unclear. Germline V gene lookup returns CDR1 MNHNS and CDR2 SASEGT. The CDR3 spans 11 residues. Trimming left V 3 bases short and J 5 bases short, with 5 bases between. CDR3 nucleotides: TGTGCCAGCAGTGACAGCCACGAGCAGTACTTC. Translation gives CASSDSHEQYF.

This chain uses TRBV9 with TRBJ2-1; 9 nucleotides match TRBD2. Germline V CDR1 and CDR2: SGDLS, YYNGEE. The V segment lost 4 bases and the J segment 5 bases; nucleotides outside the gene matches: 10. The CDR3 has 16 residues. The CDR3 protein is CASSNGGLAGHNEQFF. The CDR3 nucleotides are TGTGCCAGCAGCAATGGGGGACTAGCCGGGCACAATGAGCAGTTCTTC.

This clonotype was counted between two and nine times. J is TRBJ2-3 and V is TRBV24-1; 8 bases match TRBD2. This CDR3 spans 16 amino acids. V trimming: 5 bases; J trimming: 2 bases; junction bases outside the gene matches: 8. Germline CDR1 is KGHDR and CDR2 is SFDVKD. The CDR3 loop reads CATSVKSGGLTDTQYF. CDR3 coding DNA: TGTGCCACCAGTGTGAAAAGCGGGGGCCTCACAGATACGCAGTATTTT.

There are a few counts of this clonotype. V is TRBV29-1 and J is TRBJ2-3; 10 bases agree with TRBD1. The J segment lost 6 bases and the V segment lost 6 bases, leaving 9 bases of the junction unmatched. Germline V lookup: CDR1 SQVTM, CDR2 ANQGSEA. The CDR3 is 14 amino acids. CDR3 DNA sequence: TGCAGCGTCGCCGGGACAGGGGATTGGGATACGCAGTATTTT. Its protein is CSVAGTGDWDTQYF.

This clonotype came up many times. The J gene is TRBJ2-7, the V gene TRBV5-1; the match to TRBD1 covers 7 bases. V shed 4 bases, J shed 2 bases, and the junction held 9 bases outside the gene matches. CDR1 and CDR2 from the germline V gene are SGHRS and YFSETQ. This CDR3 is 15 amino acids long. The CDR3 reads CASSQQPGTAYEQYF. The CDR3 DNA reads as TGCGCCAGCAGCCAGCAGCCCGGGACAGCCTACGAGCAGTACTTC.

In its sample, this clonotype was seen many times. This chain uses TRBV10-3 with TRBJ1-1; possible D gene TRBD1, 5 bases. V was shortened by 6 bases and J by 1 base, with 9 bases between the two germline ends. The CDR3 is made up of 13 amino acids. Germline V gene lookup returns CDR1 ENHRY and CDR2 SYGVKD. CDR3 sequence (DNA): TGTGCCATCAGGGTGGGACCGAACACTGAAGCTTTCTTT. It is translated as CAIRVGPNTEAFF.

At least ten counts were recorded for this clonotype. The genes are TRBV30 and TRBJ1-5; D unclear. Germline-derived CDR1 and CDR2 are GTSNPN and SVGIG (reference sequence). V gave up 3 bases and J gave up 4 bases, with 10 bases separating them. This CDR3 spans 13 amino acids. CDR3 residues: CAWRRAENQPQHF. The CDR3 nucleotides read TGTGCCTGGAGGAGGGCAGAGAATCAGCCCCAGCATTTT.

This clonotype was recorded at least ten times. V usage is TRBV28 and J usage is TRBJ1-3; perhaps TRBD1 as D (6 bases). From germline, CDR1 is MDHEN and CDR2 SYDVKM. The germline V and J ends were trimmed by 3 bases and 4 bases, with 10 bases remaining between them. CDR3 length equals 14 residues. This chain's CDR3 is CASSFAGGGNTIYF. For the CDR3, the DNA is TGTGCCAGCAGTTTCGCCGGGGGCGGAAACACCATATATTTT.

This clonotype was seen repeatedly, ten times or more. The chain employs TRBV6-1 and TRBJ2-1; D ambiguous. V dropped 3 bases and J dropped 9 bases, with 12 bases sitting between them. The CDR3 is 13 residues long. CDR1 and CDR2 from the germline V gene are MNHNS and SASEGT. In nucleotides, the CDR3 is TGTGCCAGCAGTGAGAAAGAGTCCGGTGAGCAGTTCTTC. Its translation: CASSEKESGEQFF.

The chain has TRBV29-1 and TRBJ1-2, with D tentatively TRBD1 (5 bases). Germline V gene sequence: CDR1 SQVTM, CDR2 ANQGSEA. The CDR3 spans 16 residues. This chain's CDR3 is CTRPRARDHSNYGYTF. CDR3 DNA: TGCACCCGACCTCGGGCCAGGGACCACTCCAACTATGGCTACACCTTC.

The CDR3 is CASSPQTGRDPVGYTF. For the CDR3, the DNA is TGTGCCAGCAGTCCTCAGACAGGGCGCGACCCTGTGGGCTACACCTTC. V gene TRBV12-3 or TRBV12-4 combines with J gene TRBJ1-2; the match to TRBD1 covers 7 bases. The CDR3 sequence is 16 residues long. The trim removed 5 bases at V and 8 bases at J, leaving 17 bases unmatched.

Many counts were recorded for this clonotype. The chain is built from TRBV11-2 and TRBJ1-4; D is possibly TRBD1 (5 bases). The CDR3 consists of 12 residues. Germline V lookup: CDR1 SGHAT, CDR2 FQNNGV. The V and J ends lost 2 bases and 11 bases respectively, with 9 bases between them. The CDR3 here is CASSLTGGKLFF. CDR3 bases: TGTGCCAGCAGCTTAACGGGGGGGAAACTGTTTTTT.

The chain is built from TRBV5-6 and TRBJ2-1; D remains ambiguous. Germline assignment: CDR1 SGHDT and CDR2 YYEEEE. The CDR3 spans 12 residues. The V and J ends lost 3 bases and 6 bases respectively, with 7 bases between them. Here the CDR3 reads CASSWNVNEQFF. In DNA, the CDR3 is TGTGCCAGCAGCTGGAACGTCAATGAGCAGTTCTTC. The complete variable domain, with remaining parts taken from reference TRBV5-6 and TRBJ2-1, reads DAGVTQSPTHLIKTRGQQVTLRCSPKSGHDTVSWYQQALGQGPQFIFQYYEEEERQRGNFPDRFSGHQFPNYSSELNVNALLLGDSALYLCASSWNVNEQFFGPGTRLTVL.